The rows below give T cell receptor beta chains drawn from one sample of a study of CD8 T cells in Susac syndrome. TCRdb ran MiXCR on the immunoSEQ multiplex PCR reads and lists one entry per CDR3 protein. The sample records 200,000 to 300,000 distinct CDR3 sequences, roughly 95% being singletons. What was sequenced was CD4+ T cells from PBMCs. These receptor sequences come from a human donor with multiple sclerosis. Both conserved end residues are part of each CDR3. The D gene is left open where the match is weak. The size field is filled for only some rows; it gives once, few, many or a size class.

CASNDGGQETQYF | TGTGCCAGCAACGACGGGGGGCAAGAGACCCAGTACTTC | TRBD2 | 13 | NA | TRBJ2-5 | TRBV6-2/TRBV6-3
CASTVGGSTSYNEQFF | TGTGCCAGCACAGTAGGTGGTAGCACTTCCTACAATGAGCAGTTCTTC | NA | 16 | NA | TRBJ2-1 | TRBV9
CASSPRGQTQETQYF | TGTGCCAGCTCACCTAGGGGACAGACCCAAGAGACCCAGTACTTC | TRBD1 | 15 | NA | TRBJ2-5 | TRBV18
CASSQEGGQVQLGYTF | TGTGCCAGCAGCCAAGAAGGTGGACAGGTCCAGCTTGGCTACACCTTC | TRBD1 | 16 | NA | TRBJ1-2 | TRBV3-1
CASSSARGGRALETQYF | TGTGCCAGCAGTTCCGCGAGGGGCGGGAGGGCCCTAGAGACCCAGTACTTC | TRBD2 | 17 | NA | TRBJ2-5 | TRBV27
CATTSGGYTF | TGTGCCACCACCTCCGGGGGCTACACCTTC | NA | 10 | NA | TRBJ1-2 | TRBV30
CASNQRPQETQYF | TGTGCCAGTAATCAACGCCCCCAAGAGACCCAGTACTTC | NA | 13 | few | TRBJ2-5 | TRBV19
CASSPGQGHYGYTF | TGCGCCAGCAGCCCGGGACAGGGGCACTATGGCTACACCTTC | TRBD1 | 14 | NA | TRBJ1-2 | TRBV5-1
CASSPGHTSGANVLTF | TGTGCCAGCAGCCCCGGACATACCTCTGGGGCCAACGTCCTGACTTTC | NA | 16 | NA | TRBJ2-6 | TRBV7-9
CSAPGLAGDNEQFF | TGCAGTGCCCCGGGACTAGCGGGAGACAATGAGCAGTTCTTC | TRBD2 | 14 | NA | TRBJ2-1 | TRBV20-1
CASTSFSNQPQHF | TGTGCCAGCACTTCATTTAGCAATCAGCCCCAGCATTTT | NA | 13 | NA | TRBJ1-5 | TRBV12-3/TRBV12-4
CASSSRPGEAFF | TGTGCCAGCAGCTCAAGACCAGGTGAAGCTTTCTTT | NA | 12 | once | TRBJ1-1 | TRBV7-6
CASSLTGVADTQYF | TGCGCCAGCAGCTTAACAGGGGTCGCAGATACGCAGTATTTT | TRBD1 | 14 | NA | TRBJ2-3 | TRBV5-1
CASSDTYEQYF | TGCGCCAGCAGTGACACTTACGAGCAGTACTTC | NA | 11 | NA | TRBJ2-7 | TRBV10-2
CASTLTGVRGYTF | TGTGCCAGCACCTTAACAGGGGTGAGGGGCTACACCTTC | TRBD1 | 13 | NA | TRBJ1-2 | TRBV5-4
CASSYSSNLDRVWETQYF | TGTGCCAGCAGTTACTCATCTAACCTCGACAGGGTATGGGAGACCCAGTACTTC | TRBD1 | 18 | NA | TRBJ2-5 | TRBV12-3/TRBV12-4
CASSGTGWSGYTF | TGTGCCAGCAGCGGAACAGGGTGGAGCGGCTACACCTTC | NA | 13 | NA | TRBJ1-2 | TRBV11-2
CASSLSFGTADNQPQHF | TGTGCCAGCAGTTTGAGCTTCGGAACAGCCGACAATCAGCCCCAGCATTTT | NA | 17 | NA | TRBJ1-5 | TRBV12-3/TRBV12-4
CASSTSGINQPQHF | TGTGCCAGCAGTACCTCGGGGATCAATCAGCCCCAGCATTTT | NA | 14 | NA | TRBJ1-5 | TRBV6-6
CAWTQTGLGDTQYF | TGTGCCTGGACCCAGACAGGGCTGGGAGATACGCAGTATTTT | TRBD1 | 14 | NA | TRBJ2-3 | TRBV30
CASSGTYRGNQPQHF | TGTGCCAGCAGTGGTACCTATCGGGGCAATCAGCCCCAGCATTTT | NA | 15 | once | TRBJ1-5 | TRBV12-3/TRBV12-4
CASSRRAVGTDTQYF | TGTGCCAGCAGCAGGAGGGCTGTGGGGACAGATACGCAGTATTTT | NA | 15 | NA | TRBJ2-3 | TRBV25-1
CASSPESGPQYF | TGTGCCAGCTCACCAGAAAGCGGACCCCAGTACTTC | NA | 12 | once | TRBJ2-5 | TRBV18
CSVARQGRRETQYF | TGCAGCGTTGCCCGACAGGGGCGACGAGAGACCCAGTACTTC | TRBD1 | 14 | NA | TRBJ2-5 | TRBV29-1
CASSRDRENTGELFF | TGTGCCAGTAGTAGGGACAGAGAGAACACCGGGGAGCTGTTTTTT | TRBD1 | 15 | once | TRBJ2-2 | TRBV19
CASSGQGAAGELFF | TGTGCCAGCAGTGGGCAGGGGGCCGCCGGGGAGCTGTTTTTT | TRBD1 | 14 | NA | TRBJ2-2 | TRBV2
CSAEAGSYNEQFF | TGCAGTGCTGAGGCGGGCTCCTACAATGAGCAGTTCTTC | NA | 13 | NA | TRBJ2-1 | TRBV20-1
CASSPHPTRRRSSYNEQFF | TGTGCCAGTAGTCCACACCCGACCAGACGGCGAAGCTCCTACAATGAGCAGTTCTTC | NA | 19 | NA | TRBJ2-1 | TRBV19
CSARDWRGQTNEQFF | TGCAGTGCTAGAGATTGGAGGGGACAGACCAATGAGCAGTTCTTC | NA | 15 | NA | TRBJ2-1 | TRBV20-1
CASSLVSGNYGYTF | TGCGCCAGCAGCTTGGTTTCGGGGAACTATGGCTACACCTTC | NA | 14 | NA | TRBJ1-2 | TRBV5-1
CATSLPSGNGELFF | TGTGCCACCAGCCTCCCGAGTGGAAACGGGGAGCTGTTTTTT | NA | 14 | NA | TRBJ2-2 | TRBV15
CAWSVRRGEAFF | TGTGCCTGGAGTGTACGGCGGGGAGAAGCTTTCTTT | NA | 12 | NA | TRBJ1-1 | TRBV30
CASSLAVGTEQYF | TGTGCCAGCAGTTTAGCGGTGGGGACCGAGCAGTACTTC | NA | 13 | NA | TRBJ2-7 | TRBV12-3/TRBV12-4
CASSRAATGAYGYTF | TGTGCCAGCAGTAGAGCCGCGACAGGGGCCTATGGCTACACCTTC | TRBD1 | 15 | NA | TRBJ1-2 | TRBV6-5
CASSTGLAGDSDTQYF | TGTGCCAGCAGCACCGGACTAGCGGGAGACTCAGATACGCAGTATTTT | TRBD2 | 16 | NA | TRBJ2-3 | TRBV7-3
CSVQSGGGTEAFF | TGCAGCGTTCAATCCGGAGGGGGCACTGAAGCTTTCTTT | NA | 13 | NA | TRBJ1-1 | TRBV29-1
CASSYERVYGYTF | TGTGCCAGCAGTTACGAGCGGGTCTATGGCTACACCTTC | NA | 13 | once | TRBJ1-2 | TRBV6-6
CASSLDGGSSYNEQFF | TGCGCCAGCAGCTTGGACGGGGGGTCCTCCTACAATGAGCAGTTCTTC | TRBD2 | 16 | NA | TRBJ2-1 | TRBV5-1
CASSQDRGRNEKLFF | TGCGCCAGCAGCCAAGACAGGGGGCGTAATGAAAAACTGTTTTTT | TRBD1 | 15 | NA | TRBJ1-4 | TRBV4-1
CASSIPRGSNQPQHF | TGTGCCAGTAGTATCCCCAGGGGAAGCAATCAGCCCCAGCATTTT | NA | 15 | NA | TRBJ1-5 | TRBV19
CASSINPGQGNTDTQYF | TGTGCCAGTAGTATTAACCCGGGACAGGGGAACACAGATACGCAGTATTTT | TRBD1 | 17 | NA | TRBJ2-3 | TRBV19
CASSHILGGERTDTQYF | TGTGCCAGCAGCCATATATTGGGGGGAGAAAGAACAGATACGCAGTATTTT | NA | 17 | NA | TRBJ2-3 | TRBV14
CSVDRNWNNEQFF | TGCAGCGTTGACAGGAACTGGAACAATGAGCAGTTCTTC | NA | 13 | NA | TRBJ2-1 | TRBV29-1
CASSPEGGGYGYTF | TGCGCCAGCAGCCCCGAGGGGGGAGGTTATGGCTACACCTTC | NA | 14 | NA | TRBJ1-2 | TRBV5-1
CASSLWVAGEDYNEQFF | TGTGCTAGCAGCTTATGGGTAGCGGGTGAGGATTACAATGAGCAGTTCTTC | TRBD2 | 17 | NA | TRBJ2-1 | TRBV7-7